This note documents a single T cell receptor beta chain sequence. The antigen is undetermined. Per the germline V gene, CDR1 is SGHTA and CDR2 is FQGTGA. The CDR3 covers 15 residues. The V gene lost 0 bases and the J gene lost 0 bases, with 7 bases spanning the gap. The sample is drawn from a study of CD8+CD57+ T cells in acquired aplastic anemia. In the study overall: Sorted CD4+ and CD8+ cell DNA averaged about 3 ug. On average, healthy donors gave approximately 11 million reads for CD4+ cells.

Study-wide results and caveats: Common to patients and controls were twenty-nine CD8+ CDR3 sequences. CD8+ Simpson's diversity in patients was not significantly different from that in controls.

It was genomic DNA that served as the template for profiling TCR beta VDJ and CDR3. TCRdb used MiXCR to reprocess the reads, holding one entry per CDR3 protein. The sample lists around 170,000 distinct CDR3 sequences, 60% to 70% occurring once. The chain carries TRBV7-3 and TRBJ2-3; D gene uncertain. Sequencing input: sorted CD4+, CD8+, or CD8+CD57+ T cells (not recorded which) from PBMCs. This TCR came from a human donor in good health. This CDR3 reads CASSLTGLSTDTQYF. Here the CDR3 DNA reads TGTGCCAGCAGCTTAACCGGGTTGAGCACAGATACGCAGTATTTT. Complete variable domain (other parts from reference TRBV7-3 and TRBJ2-3): GAGVSQTPSNKVTEKGKYVELRCDPISGHTALYWYRQSLGQGPEFLIYFQGTGAADDSGLPNDRFFAVRPEGSVSTLKIQRTERGDSAVYLCASSLTGLSTDTQYFGPGTRLTVL.